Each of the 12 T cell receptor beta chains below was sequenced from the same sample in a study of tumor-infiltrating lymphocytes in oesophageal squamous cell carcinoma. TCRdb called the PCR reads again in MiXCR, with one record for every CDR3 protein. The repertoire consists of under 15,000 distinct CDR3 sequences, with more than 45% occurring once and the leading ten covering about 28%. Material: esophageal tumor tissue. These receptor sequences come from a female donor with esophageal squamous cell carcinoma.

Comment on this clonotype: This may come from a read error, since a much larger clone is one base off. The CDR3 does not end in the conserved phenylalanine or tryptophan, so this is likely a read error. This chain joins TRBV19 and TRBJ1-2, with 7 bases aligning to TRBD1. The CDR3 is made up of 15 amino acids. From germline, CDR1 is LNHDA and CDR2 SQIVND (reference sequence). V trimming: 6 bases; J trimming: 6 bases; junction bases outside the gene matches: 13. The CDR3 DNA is TGTGCCAGTAGCCACACAGGGGTATGGGGTCATGGCTACACCTTA. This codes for CASSHTGVWGHGYTL.

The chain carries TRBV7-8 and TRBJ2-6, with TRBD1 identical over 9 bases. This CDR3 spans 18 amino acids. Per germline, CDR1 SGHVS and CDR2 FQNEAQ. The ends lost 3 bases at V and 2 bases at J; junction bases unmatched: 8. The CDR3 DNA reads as TGTGCCAGCAGCTTCTTCGGGGACAGGGTCCCTGGGGCCAACGTCCTGACTTTC. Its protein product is CASSFFGDRVPGANVLTF. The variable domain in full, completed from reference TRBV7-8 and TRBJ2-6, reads GAGVSQSPRYKVAKRGQDVALRCDPISGHVSLFWYQQALGQGPEFLTYFQNEAQLDKSGLPSDRFFAERPEGSVSTLKIQRTQQEDSAVYLCASSFFGDRVPGANVLTFGAGSRLTVL.

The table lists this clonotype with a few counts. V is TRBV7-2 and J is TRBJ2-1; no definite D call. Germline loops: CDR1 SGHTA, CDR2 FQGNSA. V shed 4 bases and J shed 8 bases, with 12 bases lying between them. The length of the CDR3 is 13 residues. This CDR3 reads CASSSPFMDEQFF. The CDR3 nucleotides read TGTGCCAGCAGCTCCCCCTTTATGGATGAGCAGTTCTTC.

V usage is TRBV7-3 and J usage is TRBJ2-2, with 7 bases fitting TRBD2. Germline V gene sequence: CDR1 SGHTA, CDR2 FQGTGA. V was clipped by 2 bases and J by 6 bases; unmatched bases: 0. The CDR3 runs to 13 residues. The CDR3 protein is CASSLAGAGELFF. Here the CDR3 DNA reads TGTGCCAGCAGCTTAGCGGGAGCCGGGGAGCTGTTTTTT.

CDR3 DNA: TGTGCCAGCAGCTTAAATTTTGTGACTAGGGCCTACAATGAGCAGTACTTC. Protein product: CASSLNFVTRAYNEQYF. The chain uses TRBV7-2 and TRBJ2-1; TRBD2 might be the D (6 bases). The end of the DNA is better explained by TRBJ2-7, so the J call may be wrong. CDR3 length equals 17 residues. Germline V lookup: CDR1 SGHTA, CDR2 FQGNSA.

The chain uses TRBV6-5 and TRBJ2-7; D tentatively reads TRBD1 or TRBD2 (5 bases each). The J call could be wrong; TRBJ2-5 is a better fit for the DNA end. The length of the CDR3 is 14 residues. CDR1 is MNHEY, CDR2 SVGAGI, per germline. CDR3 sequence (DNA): TGTGCCAGCCATACCTCGGGGTCAGGGGAGACCCAGTACTTC. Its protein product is CASHTSGSGETQYF.

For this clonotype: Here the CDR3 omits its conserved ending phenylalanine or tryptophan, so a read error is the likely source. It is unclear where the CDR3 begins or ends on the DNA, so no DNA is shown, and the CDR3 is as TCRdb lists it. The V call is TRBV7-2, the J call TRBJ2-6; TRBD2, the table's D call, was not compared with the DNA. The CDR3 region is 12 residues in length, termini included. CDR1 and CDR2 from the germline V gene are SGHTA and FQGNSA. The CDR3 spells CASGPRSGFFGA.

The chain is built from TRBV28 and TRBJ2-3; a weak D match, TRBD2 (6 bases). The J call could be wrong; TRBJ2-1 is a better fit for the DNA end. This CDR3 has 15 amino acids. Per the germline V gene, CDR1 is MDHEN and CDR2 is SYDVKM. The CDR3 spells CASSLGGPKYNEQFF. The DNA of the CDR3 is TGTGCCAGCAGTTTGGGGGGACCCAAGTACAATGAGCAGTTCTTC.

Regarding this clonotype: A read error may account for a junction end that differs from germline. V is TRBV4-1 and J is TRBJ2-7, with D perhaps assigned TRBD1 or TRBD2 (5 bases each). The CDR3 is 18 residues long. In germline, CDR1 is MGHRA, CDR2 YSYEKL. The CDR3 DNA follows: TGTGCCAGCAGCCAAGGAAAGAACTCCGGGGCTAATTCCTACGAGCAGTACTTC. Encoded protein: CASSQGKNSGANSYEQYF.

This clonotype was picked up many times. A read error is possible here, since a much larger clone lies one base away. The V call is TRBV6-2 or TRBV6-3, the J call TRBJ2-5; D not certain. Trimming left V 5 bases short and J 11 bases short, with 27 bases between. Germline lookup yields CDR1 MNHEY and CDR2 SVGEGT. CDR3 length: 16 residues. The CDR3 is CASSRLVGITYNEQYF. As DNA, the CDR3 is TGTGCCAGCAGTCGCTTGGTAGGGATCACCTACAATGAGCAGTACTTC.

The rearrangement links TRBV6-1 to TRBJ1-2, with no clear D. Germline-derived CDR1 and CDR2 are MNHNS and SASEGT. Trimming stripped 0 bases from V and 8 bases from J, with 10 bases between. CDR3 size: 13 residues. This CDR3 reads CASSEARQSGYTF. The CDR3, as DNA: TGTGCCAGCAGTGAAGCCCGTCAGAGCGGCTACACCTTC.

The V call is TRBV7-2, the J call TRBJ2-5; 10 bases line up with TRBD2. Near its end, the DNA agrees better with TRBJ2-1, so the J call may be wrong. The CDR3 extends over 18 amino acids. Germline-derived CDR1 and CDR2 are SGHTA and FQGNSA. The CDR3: CASVSSPPSGRALVEQFF. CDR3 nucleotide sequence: TGTGCCAGCGTGTCCTCTCCCCCCAGCGGGAGGGCCCTGGTTGAGCAGTTCTTC.